The 4 T cell receptor beta chains presented below share a single source sample, sequenced in a study of patients and donors after allogeneic stem cell transplantation. Using its own MiXCR run on the RT-PCR reads, TCRdb lists one record per CDR3 protein. This sample has some 880,000 distinct CDR3 sequences; roughly 17% occur once, and the top ten carry around 5.5%. The specimen was blood, either unsorted or a sorted T cell fraction (not recorded which). Source of these receptors: a human donor who was either an allogeneic HSCT recipient or a stem cell or donor lymphocyte infusion donor (not recorded which). It is not recorded whose cells these are; they may come from a transplant donor.

The chain recombines TRBV7-9 with TRBJ1-1; possible D gene TRBD1, 5 bases. The CDR3 contains 14 residues. Germline-derived CDR1 and CDR2 are SEHNR and FQNEAQ (reference sequence). Trimming removed 0 bases from V and 7 bases from J, with 12 bases in between. This chain's CDR3 is CASSLAGGADEAFF. The CDR3 DNA reads as TGTGCCAGCAGCTTAGCCGGAGGGGCTGATGAAGCTTTCTTT. Full variable domain (rest looked up from reference TRBV7-9 and TRBJ1-1): DTGVSQNPRHKITKRGQNVTFRCDPISEHNRLYWYRQTLGQGPEFLTYFQNEAQLEKSRLLSDRFSAERPKGSFSTLEIQRTEQGDSAMYLCASSLAGGADEAFFGQGTRLTVV.

This sequence joins TRBV2 and TRBJ1-1; D unresolved. This CDR3 is built from 11 residues. The germline V gene has CDR1 SNHLY and CDR2 FYNNEI. The germline V and J ends were trimmed by 5 bases and 10 bases, with 11 bases remaining between them. The CDR3 bases are TGTGCCAGCAGTCCTCATAGTCCAGCTTTCTTT. Translating it yields CASSPHSPAFF.

The genes are TRBV4-2 and TRBJ2-2, with 7 bases fitting TRBD1. Trimming removed 4 bases from V and 7 bases from J; junction bases left unmatched: 6. There are 14 residues in the CDR3. From germline, CDR1 is LGHNA and CDR2 YNFKEQ. In nucleotides, the CDR3 is TGTGCCAGCAGCCGCGACAGGGTTGGCGGGGAGCTGTTTTTT. Amino acids: CASSRDRVGGELFF.

The CDR3 DNA follows: TGTGCCACCGGTCTGAGCGGGAGGGTTGGAGATACGCAGTATTTT. This translates into CATGLSGRVGDTQYF. This chain uses TRBV9 with TRBJ2-3, with 10 bases matching TRBD2. Germline V CDR1 and CDR2: SGDLS, YYNGEE. V lost 9 bases, J lost 5 bases, and 12 bases stayed unmatched. This CDR3 is built from 15 residues. Using reference TRBV9 and TRBJ2-3 for the parts outside the CDR3, the full variable domain is DSGVTQTPKHLITATGQRVTLRCSPRSGDLSVYWYQQSLDQGLQFLIQYYNGEERAKGNILERFSAQQFPDLHSELNLSSLELGDSALYFCATGLSGRVGDTQYFGPGTRLTVL.